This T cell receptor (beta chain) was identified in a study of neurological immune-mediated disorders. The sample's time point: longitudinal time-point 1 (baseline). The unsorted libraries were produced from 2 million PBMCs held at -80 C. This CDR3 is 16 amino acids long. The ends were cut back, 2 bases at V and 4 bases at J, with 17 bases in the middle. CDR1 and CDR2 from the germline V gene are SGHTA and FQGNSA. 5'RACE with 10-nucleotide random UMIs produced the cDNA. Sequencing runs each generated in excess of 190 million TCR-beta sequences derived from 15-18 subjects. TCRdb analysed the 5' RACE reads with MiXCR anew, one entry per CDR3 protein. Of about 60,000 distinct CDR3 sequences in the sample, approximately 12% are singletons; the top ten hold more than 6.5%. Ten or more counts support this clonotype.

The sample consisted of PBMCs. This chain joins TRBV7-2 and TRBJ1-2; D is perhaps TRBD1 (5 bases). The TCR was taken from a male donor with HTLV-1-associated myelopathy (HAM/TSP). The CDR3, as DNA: TGTGCCAGCAGCTTATCCGGGACCCTGCGCTTCTATGGCTACACCTTC. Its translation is CASSLSGTLRFYGYTF.